This is a list of T cell receptor beta chains from one sample in a study of blood T cell repertoires in COVID-19. Repertoires were generated with immunoSEQ multiplex PCR, while TCRdb's copy carries only in-frame clones and drops some. This table has around 80,000 clones, roughly four fifths appearing once. Sample: peripheral blood. The receptors come from a human donor in a cohort sampled during active COVID-19. The CDR3 runs from the conserved cysteine through the conserved F or W. The D gene is left open where the match is weak. Not every row has a clone size; where given, it reads once, few, many or a size class.

v_call: TRBV10-2
d_call: NA
clone_size: NA
j_call: TRBJ1-1
cdr3_nt: TGCGCCAGCAGTGAGTACGCGGGCAGAGAAGCTTTCTTT
cdr3_aa: CASSEYAGREAFF

v_call: TRBV5-4
d_call: NA
clone_size: NA
j_call: TRBJ2-5
cdr3_nt: TGTGCCAGCAGCTTGGGCGTTTTGGAGACCCAGTACTTC
cdr3_aa: CASSLGVLETQYF

v_call: TRBV5-6
d_call: NA
clone_size: NA
j_call: TRBJ1-3
cdr3_nt: TGTGCCAGCAGCTTGGGTTGGAGCTCTGGAAACACCATATATTTT
cdr3_aa: CASSLGWSSGNTIYF

v_call: TRBV30
d_call: TRBD2
clone_size: NA
j_call: TRBJ2-7
cdr3_nt: TGTGCCTGGAACGGGGGGGGTTCCTACGAGCAGTACTTC
cdr3_aa: CAWNGGGSYEQYF

v_call: TRBV5-1
d_call: NA
clone_size: NA
j_call: TRBJ1-1
cdr3_nt: TGCGCCAGCAGCTTGGAGCCGGGAATGAACACTGAAGCTTTCTTT
cdr3_aa: CASSLEPGMNTEAFF

v_call: TRBV3-1/TRBV3-2
d_call: NA
clone_size: NA
j_call: TRBJ1-3
cdr3_nt: TGTGCCAGCCGCCTCGGAGAAAACACCATATATTTT
cdr3_aa: CASRLGENTIYF

v_call: TRBV27
d_call: TRBD1
clone_size: NA
j_call: TRBJ1-1
cdr3_nt: TGTGCCAGCAGTCCCCGGACAGGATTTGAAGCTTTCTTT
cdr3_aa: CASSPRTGFEAFF

v_call: TRBV7-9
d_call: TRBD1
clone_size: NA
j_call: TRBJ2-1
cdr3_nt: TGTGCCAGCAGCTTCTCGTGGGGACCAGGACAGGGCGACAATGAGCAGTTCTTC
cdr3_aa: CASSFSWGPGQGDNEQFF

v_call: TRBV4-1
d_call: NA
clone_size: NA
j_call: TRBJ2-2
cdr3_nt: TGCGCCAGCCGCCCAGGGCCATCCACCGGGGAGCTGTTTTTT
cdr3_aa: CASRPGPSTGELFF

v_call: TRBV2
d_call: NA
clone_size: few
j_call: TRBJ1-2
cdr3_nt: TGTGCCAGCAGTAACAGGGTTTTCTATGGCTACACCTTC
cdr3_aa: CASSNRVFYGYTF

v_call: TRBV5-1
d_call: TRBD1
clone_size: NA
j_call: TRBJ1-1
cdr3_nt: TGCGCCAGCAGCTTGGGCAGGGGGACGAACACTGAAGCTTTCTTT
cdr3_aa: CASSLGRGTNTEAFF

v_call: TRBV15
d_call: NA
clone_size: NA
j_call: TRBJ2-7
cdr3_nt: TGTGCCACCAACTCGGGGTCGAGATACGAGCAGTACTTC
cdr3_aa: CATNSGSRYEQYF

v_call: TRBV28
d_call: TRBD2
clone_size: NA
j_call: TRBJ2-7
cdr3_nt: TGTGCCAGCAGTTTGGCTAGCGGGGAACCCCTTCTCGGTGAGCAGTACTTC
cdr3_aa: CASSLASGEPLLGEQYF